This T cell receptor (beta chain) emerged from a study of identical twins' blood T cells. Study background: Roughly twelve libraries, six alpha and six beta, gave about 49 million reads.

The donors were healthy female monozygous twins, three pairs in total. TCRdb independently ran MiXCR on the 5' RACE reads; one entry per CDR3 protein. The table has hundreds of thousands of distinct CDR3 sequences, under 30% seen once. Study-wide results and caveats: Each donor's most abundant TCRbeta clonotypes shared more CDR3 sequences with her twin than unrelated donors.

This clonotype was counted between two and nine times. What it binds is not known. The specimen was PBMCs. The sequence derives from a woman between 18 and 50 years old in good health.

CDR3 nucleotide sequence: TGCAGTGCTAGATGGGACAATTACGAGCAGTACTTC. This codes for CSARWDNYEQYF. This chain connects TRBV20-1 to TRBJ2-7; the D gene is possibly TRBD1 (6 bases). V was pared by 2 bases and J by 4 bases, with 9 bases between. CDR1 and CDR2 from the germline V gene are DFQATT and SNEGSKA (reference sequence). The CDR3 runs to 12 residues.